The rows below give T cell receptor beta chains drawn from one sample of a study of blood T cell repertoires in COVID-19. Assay used: immunoSEQ multiplex PCR; TCRdb lists only in-frame clones, some missing. Of around 240,000 clones in the sample, approximately 82% were seen once. Source material: peripheral blood. These receptors all stem from a woman older than 75 with acute or convalescent COVID-19. CDR3s include the opening cysteine and the closing phenylalanine or tryptophan. D genes are given only for firm matches. Clone size is stated in some rows and not others, as once, few, many or a class when expanded.

-	TRBV7-9	TRBJ1-2	-	TGTGCCAGCAGCTTAGCGCAAGCGGGAACGGTCTATGGCTACACCTTC	CASSLAQAGTVYGYTF
-	TRBV12-3/TRBV12-4	TRBJ1-2	-	TGTGCCAGCAGTTTATCCAGGGGAGTCGGCTACACCTTC	CASSLSRGVGYTF
-	TRBV7-8	TRBJ1-1	-	TGTGCCAGCAGCTTAGTAACGGAGGGGACTAGAACTTTCTTT	CASSLVTEGTRTFF
-	TRBV19	TRBJ2-5	-	TGTGCCAGTAGTAGAGGGGGGGTAGGACAGAGAGAGACCCAGTACTTC	CASSRGGVGQRETQYF
-	TRBV18	TRBJ1-3	-	TGTGCCAGCTCACTTTCCGGGACAACTGGAAACACCATATATTTT	CASSLSGTTGNTIYF
TRBD1	TRBV2	TRBJ1-3	-	TGTGCCAGCAGGCGGGAGGGGGCCGGAAACACCATATATTTT	CASRREGAGNTIYF
-	TRBV15	TRBJ2-7	-	TGTGCCACCAGCAGAGATTCGGGGGCCTACGAGCAGTACTTC	CATSRDSGAYEQYF
-	TRBV2	TRBJ1-5	-	TGTGCCAGCGGTACAGAGAATCAGCCCCAGCATTTT	CASGTENQPQHF
-	TRBV6-1	TRBJ1-5	-	TGTGCCAGCAGTGAAGCGAGCCGCAATCAGCCCCAGCATTTT	CASSEASRNQPQHF
-	TRBV28	TRBJ1-5	few	TGTGCCAGCAGTACGCGGACAGCAAATCAGCCCCAGCATTTT	CASSTRTANQPQHF